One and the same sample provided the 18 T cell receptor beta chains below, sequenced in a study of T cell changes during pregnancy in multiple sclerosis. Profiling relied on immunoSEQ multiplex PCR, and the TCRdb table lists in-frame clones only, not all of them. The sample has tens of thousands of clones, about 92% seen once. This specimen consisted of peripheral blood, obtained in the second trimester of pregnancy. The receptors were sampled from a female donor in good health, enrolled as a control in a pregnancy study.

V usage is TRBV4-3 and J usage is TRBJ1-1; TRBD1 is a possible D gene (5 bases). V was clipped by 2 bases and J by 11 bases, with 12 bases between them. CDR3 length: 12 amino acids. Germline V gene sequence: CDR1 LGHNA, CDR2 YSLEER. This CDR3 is CASSQPGAVAFF. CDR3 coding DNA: TGCGCCAGCAGCCAACCTGGGGCTGTGGCTTTCTTT.

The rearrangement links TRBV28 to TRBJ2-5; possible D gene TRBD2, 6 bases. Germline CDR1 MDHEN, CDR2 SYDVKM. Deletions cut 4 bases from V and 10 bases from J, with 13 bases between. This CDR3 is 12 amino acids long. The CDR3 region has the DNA TGTGCCAGCAGTTCCACTGTCGGGGGCCAGTACTTC. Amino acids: CASSSTVGGQYF.

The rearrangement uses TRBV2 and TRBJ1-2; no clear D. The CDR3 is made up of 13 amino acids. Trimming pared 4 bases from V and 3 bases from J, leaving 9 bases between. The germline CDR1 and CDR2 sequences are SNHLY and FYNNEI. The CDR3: CASSVAQHYGYTF. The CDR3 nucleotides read TGTGCCAGCAGTGTGGCACAGCACTATGGCTACACCTTC.

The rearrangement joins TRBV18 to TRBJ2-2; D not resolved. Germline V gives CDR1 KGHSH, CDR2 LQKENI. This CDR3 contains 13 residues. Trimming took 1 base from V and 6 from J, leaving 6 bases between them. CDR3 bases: TGTGCCAGCTCACCACGCACAGCCGGGGAGCTGTTTTTT. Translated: CASSPRTAGELFF.

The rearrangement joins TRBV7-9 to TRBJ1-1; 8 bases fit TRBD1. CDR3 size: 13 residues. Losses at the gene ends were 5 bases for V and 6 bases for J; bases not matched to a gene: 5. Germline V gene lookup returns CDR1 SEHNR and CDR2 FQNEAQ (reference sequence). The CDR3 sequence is CASSIRGQAEAFF. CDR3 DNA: TGTGCCAGCAGCATCAGGGGGCAGGCTGAAGCTTTCTTT.

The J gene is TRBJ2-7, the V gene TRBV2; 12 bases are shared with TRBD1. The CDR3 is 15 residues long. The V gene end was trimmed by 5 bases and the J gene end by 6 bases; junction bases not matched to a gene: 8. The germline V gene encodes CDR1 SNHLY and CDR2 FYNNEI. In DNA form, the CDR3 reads TGTGCCAGCAGTTTTTTGGGACAGGGGGCGGGCGAGCAGTACTTC. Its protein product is CASSFLGQGAGEQYF.

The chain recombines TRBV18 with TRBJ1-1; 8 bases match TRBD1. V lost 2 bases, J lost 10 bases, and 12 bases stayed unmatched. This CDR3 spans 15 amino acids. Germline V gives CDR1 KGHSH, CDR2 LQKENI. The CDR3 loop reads CASSPKRQATGGAFF. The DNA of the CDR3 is TGTGCCAGCTCACCAAAGAGACAGGCCACAGGGGGAGCTTTCTTT. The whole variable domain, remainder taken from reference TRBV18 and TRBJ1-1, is NAGVMQNPRHLVRRRGQEARLRCSPMKGHSHVYWYRQLPEEGLKFMVYLQKENIIDESGMPKERFSAEFPKEGPSILRIQQVVRGDSAAYFCASSPKRQATGGAFFGQGTRLTVV.

The CDR3 sequence: CASRARGQPQHF. The CDR3 DNA reads as TGTGCCAGCAGGGCAAGGGGGCAGCCCCAGCATTTT. This chain joins TRBV6-1 and TRBJ1-5, with D perhaps matching TRBD1 (6 bases). CDR3 size: 12 residues. Germline V CDR1 and CDR2: MNHNS, SASEGT. The ends were cut back, 6 bases at V and 7 bases at J, with 10 bases in the middle.

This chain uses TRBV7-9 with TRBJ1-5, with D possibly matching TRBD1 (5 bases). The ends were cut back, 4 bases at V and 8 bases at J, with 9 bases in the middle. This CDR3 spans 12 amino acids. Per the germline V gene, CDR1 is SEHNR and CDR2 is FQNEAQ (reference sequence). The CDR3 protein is CASSSGGKPQHF. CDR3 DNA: TGTGCCAGCAGCTCGGGGGGAAAGCCCCAGCATTTT.

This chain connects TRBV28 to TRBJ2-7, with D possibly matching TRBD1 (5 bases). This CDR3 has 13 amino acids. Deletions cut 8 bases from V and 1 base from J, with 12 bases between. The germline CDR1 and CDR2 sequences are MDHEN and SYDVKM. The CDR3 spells CASGFRDSYEQYF. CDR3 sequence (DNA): TGTGCCAGCGGGTTCAGGGATTCCTACGAGCAGTACTTC.

The CDR3 is CASSQDAGGTTEFF. CDR3 nucleotides: TGCGCCAGCAGCCAAGATGCGGGGGGAACCACGGAGTTCTTC. The chain joins TRBV4-1 to TRBJ2-1; TRBD2 matches 8 bases. The CDR3 is 14 residues long. After removal of 0 bases from V and 14 bases from J, the junction contained 9 bases not matched to a gene. The germline V gene has CDR1 MGHRA and CDR2 YSYEKL.

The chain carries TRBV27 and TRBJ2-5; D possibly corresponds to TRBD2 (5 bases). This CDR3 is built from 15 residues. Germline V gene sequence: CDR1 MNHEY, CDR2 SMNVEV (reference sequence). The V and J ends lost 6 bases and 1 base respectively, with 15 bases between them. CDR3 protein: CASSPFGGSQETQYF. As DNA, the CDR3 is TGTGCCAGCAGCCCTTTTGGCGGGTCCCAAGAGACCCAGTACTTC.

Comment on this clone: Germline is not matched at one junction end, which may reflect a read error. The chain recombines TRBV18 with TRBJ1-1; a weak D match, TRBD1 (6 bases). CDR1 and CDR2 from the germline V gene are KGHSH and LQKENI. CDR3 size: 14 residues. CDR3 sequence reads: CASTPSGGQTEAFF. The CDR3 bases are TGTGCCAGCACACCCTCGGGGGGGCAAACTGAAGCTTTCTTT.

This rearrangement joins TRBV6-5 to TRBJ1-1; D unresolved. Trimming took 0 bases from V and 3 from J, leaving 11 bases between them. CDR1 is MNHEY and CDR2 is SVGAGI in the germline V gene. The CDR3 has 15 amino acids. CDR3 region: CASSYSRLVDTEAFF. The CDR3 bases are TGTGCCAGCAGTTACTCGCGGTTGGTCGACACTGAAGCTTTCTTT.

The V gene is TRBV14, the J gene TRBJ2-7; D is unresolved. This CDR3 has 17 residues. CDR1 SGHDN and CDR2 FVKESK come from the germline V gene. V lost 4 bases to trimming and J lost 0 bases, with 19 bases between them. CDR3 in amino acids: CASSLRKDARGSYEQYF. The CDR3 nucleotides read TGTGCCAGCAGCCTCCGGAAGGATGCACGAGGCTCCTACGAGCAGTACTTC.

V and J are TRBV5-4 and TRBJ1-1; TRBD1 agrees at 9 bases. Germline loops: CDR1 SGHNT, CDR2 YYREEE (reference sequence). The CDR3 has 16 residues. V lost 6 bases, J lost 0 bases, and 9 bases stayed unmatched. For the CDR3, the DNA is TGTGCCAGCAAATCCGGGACAGGGAGAGTGAACACTGAAGCTTTCTTT. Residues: CASKSGTGRVNTEAFF.

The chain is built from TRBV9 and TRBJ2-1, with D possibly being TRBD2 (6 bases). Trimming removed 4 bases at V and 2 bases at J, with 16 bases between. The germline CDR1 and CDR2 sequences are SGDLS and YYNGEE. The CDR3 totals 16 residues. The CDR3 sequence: CASSLYLGGAYNEQFF. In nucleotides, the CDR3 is TGTGCCAGCAGCCTTTACCTAGGCGGGGCCTACAATGAGCAGTTCTTC.

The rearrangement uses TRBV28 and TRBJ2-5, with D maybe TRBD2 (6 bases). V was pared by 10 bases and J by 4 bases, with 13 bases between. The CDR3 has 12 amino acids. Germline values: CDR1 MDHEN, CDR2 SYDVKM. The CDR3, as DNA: TGTGCCACCTCACTGGGAGGAGAGACCCAGTACTTC. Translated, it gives CATSLGGETQYF.